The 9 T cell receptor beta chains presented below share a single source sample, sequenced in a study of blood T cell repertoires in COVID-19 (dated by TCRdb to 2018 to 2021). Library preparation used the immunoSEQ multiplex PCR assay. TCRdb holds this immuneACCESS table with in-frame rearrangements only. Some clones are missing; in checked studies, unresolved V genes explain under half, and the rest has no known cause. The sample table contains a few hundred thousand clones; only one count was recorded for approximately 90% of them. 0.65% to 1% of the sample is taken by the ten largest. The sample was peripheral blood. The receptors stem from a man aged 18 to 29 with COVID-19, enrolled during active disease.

CDR3 loop: CASSPAGAPLTGELFF. CDR3 coding DNA: TGTGCCAGCAGCCCAGCGGGGGCGCCTCTCACCGGGGAGCTGTTTTTT. The chain joins TRBV2 to TRBJ2-2; the match to TRBD2 covers 8 bases. This CDR3 has 16 amino acids. The V and J ends lost 6 bases and 4 bases, in that order; junction bases with no gene match: 10. Germline CDR1 reads SNHLY; CDR2 reads FYNNEI.

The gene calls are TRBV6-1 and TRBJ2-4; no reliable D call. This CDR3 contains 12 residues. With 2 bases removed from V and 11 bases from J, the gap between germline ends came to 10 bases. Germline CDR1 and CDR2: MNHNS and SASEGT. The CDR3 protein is CASSETQPFQYF. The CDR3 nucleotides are TGTGCCAGCAGTGAAACACAACCTTTTCAGTACTTC.

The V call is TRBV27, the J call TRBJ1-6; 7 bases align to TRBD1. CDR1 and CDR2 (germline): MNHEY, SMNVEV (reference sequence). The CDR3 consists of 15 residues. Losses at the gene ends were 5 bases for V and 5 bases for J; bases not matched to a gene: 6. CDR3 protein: CASSARGLNNSPLHF. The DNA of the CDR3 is TGTGCCAGCAGTGCGAGGGGGCTGAATAATTCACCCCTCCACTTT.

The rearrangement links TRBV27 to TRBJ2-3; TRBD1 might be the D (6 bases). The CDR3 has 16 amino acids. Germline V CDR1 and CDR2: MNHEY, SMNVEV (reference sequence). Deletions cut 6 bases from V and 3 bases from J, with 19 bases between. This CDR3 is CASRGGTSPFTDTQYF. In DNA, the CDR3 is TGTGCCAGCAGAGGGGGTACTAGTCCTTTTACAGATACGCAGTATTTT.

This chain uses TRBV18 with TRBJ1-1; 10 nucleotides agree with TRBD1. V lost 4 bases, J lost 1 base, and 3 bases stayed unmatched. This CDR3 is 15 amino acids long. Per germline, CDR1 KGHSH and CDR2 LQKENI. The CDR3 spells CASSRGTGENTEAFF. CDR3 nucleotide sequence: TGTGCCAGCTCACGGGGGACAGGGGAGAACACTGAAGCTTTCTTT.

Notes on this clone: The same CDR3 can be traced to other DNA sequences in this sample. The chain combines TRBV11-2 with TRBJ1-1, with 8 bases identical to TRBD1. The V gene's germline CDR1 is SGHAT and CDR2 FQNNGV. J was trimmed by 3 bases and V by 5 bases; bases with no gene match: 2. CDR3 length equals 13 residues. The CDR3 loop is CASSPDRDTEAFF. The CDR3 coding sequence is TGTGCCAGCAGCCCGGACAGGGACACTGAAGCTTTCTTT.

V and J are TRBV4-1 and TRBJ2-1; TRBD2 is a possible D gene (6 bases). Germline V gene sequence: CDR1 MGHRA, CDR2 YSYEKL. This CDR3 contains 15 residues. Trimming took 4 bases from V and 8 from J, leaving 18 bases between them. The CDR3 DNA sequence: TGCGCCAGCAGCCTCCAGGGACGGGAGAACGATGAGCAGTTCTTC. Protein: CASSLQGRENDEQFF.

The CDR3 sequence is CASSQEFSVSYNEQFF. The CDR3 DNA follows: TGCGCCAGCAGCCAAGAGTTTAGCGTATCCTACAATGAGCAGTTCTTC. V is TRBV4-1 and J is TRBJ2-1, with D maybe TRBD2 (5 bases). CDR1 MGHRA and CDR2 YSYEKL come from the germline V gene. Trimming stripped 0 bases from V and 1 base from J, with 10 bases between. The CDR3 loop spans 16 amino acids.

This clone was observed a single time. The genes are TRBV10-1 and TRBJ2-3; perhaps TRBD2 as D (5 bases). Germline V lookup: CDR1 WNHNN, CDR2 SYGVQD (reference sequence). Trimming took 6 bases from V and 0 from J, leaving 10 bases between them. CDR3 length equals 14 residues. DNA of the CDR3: TGCGCCAGCAGCCCCGGACTCAGCACAGATACGCAGTATTTT. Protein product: CASSPGLSTDTQYF.